The 6 T cell receptor beta chains below come from one sample, sequenced in a study of T cells in Graves' hyperthyroidism and ophthalmopathy (dated by TCRdb to the late 2010s). Libraries came from multiplex PCR. The sequencer was an Illumina HiSeq 2000. The TCR beta CDR3 regions were amplified from RNA transcripts. For the first round of RT-PCR on the TCR CDR3, the HTBI primer set was used together with the Qiagen OneStep RT-PCR kit. Through fastp at Q25 and MiXCR, TCRdb rebuilt clones from the public reads, retaining in-frame beta chains. Entries that share a CDR3 protein sequence are merged under the most common genes and DNA. Here the sample has about 580,000 distinct CDR3 sequences; approximately 44% occur a single time. Around 7.7% of the sample comes from the top ten. Sequencing used peripheral blood or thyroid tissue (not recorded which). The receptor set was obtained from a woman aged 18-35 years with Graves' hyperthyroidism.

This clonotype was counted a few times. The V call is TRBV12-3 or TRBV12-4, the J call TRBJ1-1; a weak D match, TRBD1 (5 bases). The CDR3 length is 13 residues. The V end lost 7 bases, the J end lost 1 base, and 10 bases lay between the germline ends. The CDR3 reads CASNWGGNTEAFF. The CDR3 DNA reads TGTGCCAGCAACTGGGGGGGGAACACTGAAGCTTTCTTT.

The rearrangement links TRBV4-2 to TRBJ2-7, with TRBD1 identical over 7 bases. There are 14 residues in the CDR3. V lost 1 base, J lost 6 bases, and 6 bases stayed unmatched. The germline gives CDR1 LGHNA, CDR2 YNFKEQ. CDR3 bases: TGTGCCAGCAGCCAAGGACAGGGTGATCGCGAGCAGTACTTC. The encoded protein is CASSQGQGDREQYF.

In its sample, this clonotype was seen a few times. The junction departs from germline at one end; a sequencing error may be responsible. The chain uses TRBV10-3 and TRBJ2-7; 7 bases map to TRBD2. This CDR3 is built from 15 residues. Germline values: CDR1 ENHRY, CDR2 SYGVKD. The CDR3 bases are TGTGCCAGCAGTTACCTGCTAGCGGACTCCTACGAGCAGTACTTC. The encoded protein is CASSYLLADSYEQYF.

V gene TRBV20-1 combines with J gene TRBJ1-6, with a tentative D call TRBD1 (5 bases). Looked up from germline, CDR1 is DFQATT and CDR2 is SNEGSKA (reference sequence). V dropped 2 bases and J dropped 5 bases, with 10 bases sitting between them. The CDR3 has 14 residues. The CDR3: CSARPPGDNSPLHF. The CDR3 region has the DNA TGCAGTGCTAGACCACCGGGGGATAATTCACCCCTCCACTTT.

V is TRBV24-1 and J is TRBJ1-6; 8 bases are a match to TRBD1. V trimming: 6 bases; J trimming: 10 bases; junction bases outside the gene matches: 4. CDR3 size: 13 residues. The V gene's germline CDR1 is KGHDR and CDR2 SFDVKD. CDR3 bases: TGTGCCACCAGTCGGACAGGGCCATCACCCCTCCACTTT. As protein: CATSRTGPSPLHF.

This clonotype was seen once. Possible read error: a much larger clone is one base away. The J gene is TRBJ1-1, the V gene TRBV29-1; D gene unclear. This CDR3 comprises 12 residues. From germline, CDR1 is SQVTM and CDR2 ANQGSEA. V was clipped by 8 bases and J by 1 base, with 11 bases between them. CDR3 residues: CSLRAGNTEAFF. The CDR3 bases are TGCAGCCTAAGGGCAGGGAACACTGAAGCTTTCTTT.